This entry describes one T cell receptor beta chain. Its antigen is unknown. Use of 60 Vbeta and 13 Jbeta primers characterized the PCR. Here immunoSEQ multiplex PCR was the method, and the copy in TCRdb shows in-frame clones only, minus some. The sample records under 200,000 clones, around three quarters being singletons. This specimen comes from a study of cytomegalovirus exposure and HLA in healthy donors. The study, taken as a whole, reports: Apart from CMV serostatus, no immune exposure information was available.

The CDR3 covers 12 residues. Deletions cut 0 bases from V and 6 bases from J, with 6 bases between. CDR1 and CDR2 (germline): GTSNPN, SVGIG (reference sequence). This TCR derives from a man aged 35-49 years in good health and CMV-seronegative. V gene TRBV30 combines with J gene TRBJ2-1; D uncertain. Sequenced sample: PBMCs. In DNA form, the CDR3 reads TGTGCCTGGAGTGTAGCTTTCAATGAGCAGTTCTTC. It translates to CAWSVAFNEQFF.